Following are 12 T cell receptor beta chains from one sample sequenced in a study of blood T cell repertoires in COVID-19. TCRdb keeps only in-frame clones here, not all; method: immunoSEQ multiplex PCR. The sample carries about 140,000 clones, roughly 86% recorded once. The sample taken for sequencing was peripheral blood. The receptors here all came from a human donor in a cohort sampled during active COVID-19.

The chain joins TRBV13 to TRBJ2-1; D remains ambiguous. Germline CDR1 reads PRHDT; CDR2 reads FYEKMQ (reference sequence). V lost 6 bases, J lost 8 bases, and 17 bases lay in between. The CDR3 runs to 14 residues. The CDR3 loop reads CASSHVGYRYEQFF. The CDR3 DNA sequence: TGTGCCAGCAGTCATGTGGGCTACCGGTATGAGCAGTTCTTC.

The rearrangement joins TRBV2 to TRBJ2-7, with 8 bases that match TRBD2. Germline CDR1 is SNHLY and CDR2 is FYNNEI. CDR3 size: 13 residues. V was pared by 6 bases and J by 5 bases, with 6 bases of the junction left unmatched. CDR3 nucleotide sequence: TGTGCCAGCAGCGGGAGGGCCAGGGACGAGCAGTACTTC. Amino acids: CASSGRARDEQYF.

This rearrangement joins TRBV4-1 to TRBJ1-3; 9 nucleotides line up with TRBD1. The trim removed 1 base at V and 8 bases at J, leaving 9 bases unmatched. The CDR3 sequence is 16 residues long. Looked up from germline, CDR1 is MGHRA and CDR2 is YSYEKL. The CDR3 sequence: CASSQARDRAGYTIYF. In DNA, the CDR3 is TGCGCCAGCAGCCAAGCACGGGACAGGGCGGGATACACCATATATTTT.

The chain recombines TRBV19 with TRBJ2-7, with D perhaps TRBD1 (5 bases). CDR1 and CDR2 (germline): LNHDA, SQIVND (reference sequence). V shed 3 bases and J shed 0 bases, with 9 bases lying between them. The CDR3 totals 14 residues. Here the CDR3 reads CASSMGHSSYEQYF. CDR3 nucleotides: TGTGCCAGTAGTATGGGGCATAGCTCCTACGAGCAGTACTTC.

The chain links TRBV7-9 to TRBJ2-1, with 7 bases identical to TRBD1. The CDR3 covers 15 residues. Germline V CDR1 and CDR2: SEHNR, FQNEAQ (reference sequence). V was pared by 5 bases and J by 1 base, with 5 bases of the junction left unmatched. The CDR3 loop is CASSRTGASYNEQFF. The CDR3 bases are TGTGCCAGCAGCCGGACAGGAGCATCCTACAATGAGCAGTTCTTC.

The chain uses TRBV5-1 and TRBJ2-2; 15 nucleotides line up with TRBD2. The CDR3 is 16 amino acids. Germline V gene lookup returns CDR1 SGHRS and CDR2 YFSETQ. Trimming cost V 3 bases and J 5 bases; bases outside gene matches: 2. The CDR3 bases are TGCGCCAGCAGCTCGGGACTAGCGGGGGGAACCGGGGAGCTGTTTTTT. Protein sequence: CASSSGLAGGTGELFF.

The V and J genes are TRBV6-2 or TRBV6-3 and TRBJ1-1, with D perhaps TRBD1 (5 bases). V lost 0 bases and J 7 bases, leaving 9 bases between the germline ends. The CDR3 sequence is 13 residues long. CDR1 is MNHEY and CDR2 is SVGEGT in the germline V gene. Here the CDR3 DNA reads TGTGCCAGCAGTTACTCCCAGGGAATTGAAGCTTTCTTT. It is translated as CASSYSQGIEAFF.

This chain uses TRBV7-9 with TRBJ2-7, with 8 bases fitting TRBD2. This CDR3 contains 17 residues. The V and J ends lost 2 bases and 5 bases, in that order; junction bases with no gene match: 14. Looked up from germline, CDR1 is SEHNR and CDR2 is FQNEAQ (reference sequence). This CDR3 reads CASSLFPSGGETHEQYF. In DNA form, the CDR3 reads TGTGCCAGCAGCTTATTCCCCTCGGGAGGGGAGACCCACGAGCAGTACTTC.

The chain links TRBV10-2 to TRBJ2-3; D is ambiguous. Per the germline V gene, CDR1 is WSHSY and CDR2 is SAAADI. The CDR3 is 12 amino acids. Between the trimmed V and J ends, which lost 6 bases and 5 bases, there was a span of 9 bases. The DNA of the CDR3 is TGCGCCAGCAGGGTCACGGGAGATACGCAGTATTTT. It is translated as CASRVTGDTQYF.

The rearrangement links TRBV19 to TRBJ1-3, with D perhaps TRBD1 (6 bases). Germline V gives CDR1 LNHDA, CDR2 SQIVND (reference sequence). This CDR3 has 13 amino acids. V lost 9 bases and J 1 base, leaving 10 bases between the germline ends. As DNA, the CDR3 is TGTGCCAGACAGGACAGTTCTGGAAACACCATATATTTT. Encoded protein: CARQDSSGNTIYF. Variable domain in full (rest from reference TRBV19 and TRBJ1-3): DGGITQSPKYLFRKEGQNVTLSCEQNLNHDAMYWYRQDPGQGLRLIYYSQIVNDFQKGDIAEGYSVSREKKESFPLTVTSAQKNPTAFYLCARQDSSGNTIYFGEGSWLTVV.

Here the CDR3 DNA reads TGTGCCAGCAGCCCTCAGGGGGCTTACTATGGCTACACCTTC. The encoded protein is CASSPQGAYYGYTF. The chain employs TRBV7-9 and TRBJ1-2, with TRBD1 matching over 8 bases. Per the germline V gene, CDR1 is SEHNR and CDR2 is FQNEAQ (reference sequence). The CDR3 has 14 residues. V lost 5 bases to trimming and J lost 3 bases; unmatched junction nucleotides: 5.

The CDR3: CASSPPRAGGNLLETQYF. The CDR3 region has the DNA TGTGCCAGCTCACCACCTCGTGCGGGGGGGAACCTTCTCGAGACCCAGTACTTC. The chain is built from TRBV18 and TRBJ2-5; 9 positions match TRBD2. The CDR3 has 18 residues. Trimming cost V 0 bases and J 5 bases; bases outside gene matches: 13. Germline V gives CDR1 KGHSH, CDR2 LQKENI.